The 14 T cell receptor beta chains below come from one sample, sequenced in a study of T cell changes during pregnancy in multiple sclerosis. Clones were read by immunoSEQ multiplex PCR, and TCRdb kept only the in-frame ones, dropping some. The data hold about 47,000 clones, with around 90% observed a single time. The specimen comprised peripheral blood, sampled in the first trimester of pregnancy. These receptor sequences come from a female donor with multiple sclerosis, enrolled in a pregnancy study.

The V gene is TRBV19, the J gene TRBJ1-4, with D unclear. Germline-derived CDR1 and CDR2 are LNHDA and SQIVND (reference sequence). Trimming cost V 5 bases and J 8 bases, with 18 bases left between them. The CDR3 is 15 amino acids. The CDR3 protein is CASSLRGGFREKLFF. The CDR3 region has the DNA TGTGCCAGTAGTCTCCGAGGAGGGTTTAGGGAAAAACTGTTTTTT.

The chain joins TRBV4-1 to TRBJ2-7; a possible D gene is TRBD1 (6 bases). Trimming removed 7 bases from V and 5 bases from J, with 18 bases in between. The CDR3 has 14 residues. Germline CDR1 and CDR2: MGHRA and YSYEKL. CDR3 amino acids: CASKGRGFRDEQYF. The CDR3, as DNA: TGCGCCAGCAAGGGAAGGGGGTTCCGAGACGAGCAGTACTTC.

The count of this clone is one. V and J are TRBV14 and TRBJ1-1; D is ambiguous. Germline CDR1 SGHDN, CDR2 FVKESK. V lost 1 base and J lost 3, with 6 bases in between. CDR3 length equals 13 residues. Written as DNA, the CDR3 is TGTGCCAGCAGCCAAGGAGTATACACTGAAGCTTTCTTT. It is translated as CASSQGVYTEAFF.

As DNA, the CDR3 is TGTGCCAGCAGTGAAGGTGGGGCTAGCGGGGGCAATGAGCAGTTCTTC. This encodes CASSEGGASGGNEQFF. The chain couples TRBV6-4 to TRBJ2-1; 10 bases agree with TRBD2. Germline V gives CDR1 MRHNA, CDR2 SNTAGT. Trimming removed 3 bases from V and 6 bases from J; junction bases left unmatched: 8. The CDR3 is 16 amino acids.

The V and J genes are TRBV5-8 and TRBJ1-2, with 12 bases identical to TRBD1. The CDR3 sequence is 16 residues long. CDR1 SGHTS and CDR2 YDEGEE come from the germline V gene. V was clipped by 0 bases and J by 8 bases; unmatched bases: 8. CDR3 sequence reads: CASSLAPGTGGEGYTF. CDR3 DNA: TGTGCCAGCAGCTTGGCCCCCGGGACAGGGGGCGAGGGCTACACCTTC.

The J gene is TRBJ2-2, the V gene TRBV5-1; D ambiguous. CDR3 length equals 16 residues. Trimming removed 2 bases at V and 0 bases at J, with 11 bases between. Looked up from germline, CDR1 is SGHRS and CDR2 is YFSETQ. The CDR3 loop is CASSLSFQANTGELFF. DNA for the CDR3: TGCGCCAGCAGCTTATCCTTCCAGGCGAACACCGGGGAGCTGTTTTTT.

The genes are TRBV2 and TRBJ2-1; the match to TRBD1 covers 9 bases. The trim removed 3 bases at V and 3 bases at J, leaving 6 bases unmatched. The germline gives CDR1 SNHLY, CDR2 FYNNEI. This CDR3 spans 16 amino acids. Written as DNA, the CDR3 is TGTGCCAGCAGTGATTACCCGGGACAGGGCTACAATGAGCAGTTCTTC. It encodes CASSDYPGQGYNEQFF.

The chain joins TRBV4-2 to TRBJ1-1; the D gene is possibly TRBD1 (6 bases). Germline V lookup: CDR1 LGHNA, CDR2 YNFKEQ. The CDR3 has 15 amino acids. V gave up 4 bases and J gave up 5 bases, with 17 bases separating them. In nucleotides, the CDR3 is TGTGCCAGCAGCCGATCCCAGGAGGGGGGGACTGAAGCTTTCTTT. Translated: CASSRSQEGGTEAFF.

The rearrangement uses TRBV7-2 and TRBJ2-7; TRBD2 might be the D (6 bases). CDR3 size: 19 residues. V was clipped by 1 base and J by 2 bases, with 24 bases between them. The germline V gene encodes CDR1 SGHTA and CDR2 FQGNSA. The CDR3 is CASSLVGGASNQVPYEQYF. DNA for the CDR3: TGTGCCAGCAGCTTAGTCGGCGGGGCGTCCAATCAAGTTCCCTACGAGCAGTACTTC.

This sequence joins TRBV13 and TRBJ1-4; D is ambiguous. Trimming removed 4 bases at V and 2 bases at J, with 8 bases between. Germline V gene sequence: CDR1 PRHDT, CDR2 FYEKMQ (reference sequence). The CDR3 runs 14 residues. The CDR3 region is CASSSGYTNEKLFF. The CDR3 bases are TGTGCCAGCAGCTCGGGGTACACTAATGAAAAACTGTTTTTT. Complete variable domain (other parts from reference TRBV13 and TRBJ1-4): AAGVIQSPRHLIKEKRETATLKCYPIPRHDTVYWYQQGPGQDPQFLISFYEKMQSDKGSIPDRFSAQQFSDYHSELNMSSLELGDSALYFCASSSGYTNEKLFFGSGTQLSVL.

The V gene is TRBV29-1, the J gene TRBJ2-1; 7 bases are a match to TRBD1. Germline V gene lookup returns CDR1 SQVTM and CDR2 ANQGSEA. Unmatched junction bases numbered 9, after V lost 7 bases and J lost 0 bases. This CDR3 has 15 residues. Here the CDR3 DNA reads TGCAGCGGAACAGGGGTCCCAAGCTCCTACAATGAGCAGTTCTTC. It codes for CSGTGVPSSYNEQFF.

The chain combines TRBV6-1 with TRBJ1-1; maybe TRBD1 (5 bases). The V gene lost 3 bases and the J gene lost 1 base, with 12 bases spanning the gap. Germline V gene data show CDR1 as MNHNS and CDR2 as SASEGT. The CDR3 runs 15 residues. CDR3 amino acids: CASSDQGLPNTEAFF. CDR3 DNA sequence: TGTGCCAGCAGTGACCAGGGACTCCCGAACACTGAAGCTTTCTTT.

The CDR3 DNA follows: TGTGCCACCAAAGATCTCCCGAGGACAGGCAAGGGGAGGGAGACCCAGTACTTC. Its translation is CATKDLPRTGKGRETQYF. V usage is TRBV15 and J usage is TRBJ2-5; TRBD1 is a possible D gene (7 bases). Germline lookup yields CDR1 LNHNV and CDR2 YYDKDF (reference sequence). Trimming left V 7 bases short and J 5 bases short, with 29 bases between. This CDR3 comprises 18 residues.

The CDR3 protein is CASSVDQADQPQHF. The CDR3 DNA reads as TGTGCCAGCAGCGTAGATCAAGCCGATCAGCCCCAGCATTTT. The V gene is TRBV9, the J gene TRBJ1-5; D not resolved. The CDR3 spans 14 residues. CDR1 SGDLS and CDR2 YYNGEE come from the germline V gene. Trimming took 0 bases from V and 5 from J, leaving 9 bases between them.